One TCR beta chain is described in this entry. Antigen unknown. Germline-derived CDR1 and CDR2 are MNHEY and SMNVEV (reference sequence). The CDR3 runs 13 residues. The V end lost 3 bases, the J end lost 2 bases, and 8 bases lay between the germline ends. Only in-frame clones appear in the TCRdb table, and some are missing; sequencing was by immunoSEQ multiplex PCR. The sample lists tens of thousands of clones, roughly 90% occurring once. These data originate in a study of OX40 agonist ivuxolimab in advanced cancers. Overall study: Ivuxolimab, an antibody that agonizes OX40 (CD134), was administered to the patients. Findings and limits, study-wide: Doses of 0.1 to 3.0 mg/kg were accompanied by clonal expansion of CD4+ and CD8+ blood T cells by week 6. Among T cells, CD8+ cells averaged more expanded clones than CD4+ cells.

The chain links TRBV27 to TRBJ2-7; D ambiguous. This clonotype was sampled from an adult with an advanced solid tumor such as melanoma, head and neck, liver or kidney cancer. Sample: CD4+ or CD8+ T cells sorted from blood, taken in a trial of the OX40 agonist ivuxolimab. The CDR3 sequence: CASSFGAAYEQYF. The CDR3 coding sequence is TGTGCCAGCAGTTTTGGAGCCGCCTACGAGCAGTACTTC.